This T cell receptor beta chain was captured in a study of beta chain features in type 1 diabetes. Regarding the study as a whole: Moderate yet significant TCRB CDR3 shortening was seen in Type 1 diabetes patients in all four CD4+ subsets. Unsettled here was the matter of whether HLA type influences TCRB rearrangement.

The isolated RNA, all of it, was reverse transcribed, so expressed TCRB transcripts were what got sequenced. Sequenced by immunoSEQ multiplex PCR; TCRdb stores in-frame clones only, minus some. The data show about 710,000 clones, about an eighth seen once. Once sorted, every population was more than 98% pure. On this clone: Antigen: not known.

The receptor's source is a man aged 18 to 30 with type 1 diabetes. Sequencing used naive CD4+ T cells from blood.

CDR3 coding DNA: TGTGCCAGCAGTGTGTCGATGGCACAAAGCTATGGCTACACCTTC. Its translation is CASSVSMAQSYGYTF. The chain carries TRBV2 and TRBJ1-2; D is unresolved. Trimming took off 4 bases at V and 4 bases at J, with 16 bases between the two ends. The germline CDR1 and CDR2 sequences are SNHLY and FYNNEI. The CDR3 totals 15 residues.